This passage covers 21 T cell receptor beta chains from one sample sequenced in a study of cytomegalovirus exposure and HLA in healthy donors. PCR employed 60 Vbeta and 13 Jbeta primers. This table comes from immunoSEQ multiplex PCR, and its TCRdb copy is limited to in-frame clones, with some not included. The top ten clones hold roughly 5% of a sample with roughly 170,000 clones, approximately 84% of them seen once. Sequenced material: PBMCs. The receptors stem from a girl aged 5 to 17 in good health and CMV-seropositive.

The chain recombines TRBV18 with TRBJ1-1; D is unresolved. CDR1 and CDR2 (germline): KGHSH, LQKENI. The CDR3 contains 13 residues. V lost 5 bases and J lost 3, with 10 bases in between. The CDR3 DNA reads TGTGCCAGCTCAGGAGGAGGTGACACTGAAGCTTTCTTT. Translating it yields CASSGGGDTEAFF.

The gene calls are TRBV11-3 and TRBJ2-1; D possibly corresponds to TRBD1 (5 bases). Between the trimmed V and J ends, which lost 5 bases and 5 bases, there was a span of 13 bases. Per the germline V gene, CDR1 is SGHNT and CDR2 is YENEEA. CDR3 length equals 14 residues. DNA of the CDR3: TGTGCCAGCAGCGCTAGTAGGGGTGACAATGAGCAGTTCTTC. This sequence encodes CASSASRGDNEQFF.

This clone was observed once. Its ends do not fully match the called genes, so a read error is possible. J is TRBJ2-3 and V is TRBV7-9; 11 bases agree with TRBD2. Germline CDR1 and CDR2: SEHNR and FQNEAQ (reference sequence). CDR3 length equals 16 residues. CDR3 protein: CSSSQNSGRVTDTQYF. The CDR3 DNA is TGTTCCAGCAGCCAGAATAGCGGGAGGGTCACAGATACGCAGTATTTT.

The V and J genes are TRBV21-1 and TRBJ2-3; no check of the table's D call, TRBD2, against the DNA was made. TRBV21-1 is assigned pseudogene status. This CDR3 spans 18 amino acids. The CDR3 coding sequence is TGTGCCAGCAGCAAAATCCCGACCAGCGGGGGGCTTACAGATACGCAGTATTTT. It specifies CASSKIPTSGGLTDTQYF.

The V and J genes are TRBV4-1 and TRBJ2-1; D might be TRBD2 (6 bases). V lost 6 bases to trimming and J lost 6 bases, with 15 bases between them. CDR1 is MGHRA and CDR2 is YSYEKL in the germline V gene. CDR3 size: 14 residues. This chain's CDR3 is CASRLTGTSNEQFF. The CDR3 region has the DNA TGCGCCAGCAGGTTAACCGGGACTTCCAATGAGCAGTTCTTC.

This clone came up a few times. The gene calls are TRBV6-6 and TRBJ2-1, with 7 nucleotides matching TRBD2. V was clipped by 7 bases and J by 3 bases; unmatched bases: 12. There are 16 residues in the CDR3. Per germline, CDR1 MNHNY and CDR2 SVGAGI (reference sequence). The DNA for the CDR3 is TGTGCCAGCATCCCCGTACGGGGAGGGGACTACAATGAGCAGTTCTTC. Its translation: CASIPVRGGDYNEQFF.

This chain joins TRBV5-1 and TRBJ2-3; the D gene is possibly TRBD2 (7 bases). Germline CDR1 SGHRS, CDR2 YFSETQ. This CDR3 is 18 amino acids long. Trimming removed 1 base at V and 1 base at J, with 19 bases between. CDR3 sequence (DNA): TGCGCCAGCAGCTTGCGGGGTATGACGGGGGGCGGCACAGATACGCAGTATTTT. Its translation is CASSLRGMTGGGTDTQYF.

The chain recombines TRBV25-1 with TRBJ1-1, with D perhaps TRBD1 (5 bases). The ends were cut back, 6 bases at V and 3 bases at J, with 14 bases in the middle. The germline V gene has CDR1 MGHDK and CDR2 SYGVNS. This CDR3 has 14 residues. CDR3: CASRKGNRDTEAFF. The CDR3 nucleotides read TGTGCCAGCAGGAAGGGGAATAGGGACACTGAAGCTTTCTTT.

The chain links TRBV18 to TRBJ2-7, with unresolved D. Germline CDR1 KGHSH, CDR2 LQKENI. V was trimmed by 2 bases and J by 8 bases, leaving 7 bases between them. The CDR3 contains 11 residues. The CDR3 DNA sequence: TGTGCCAGCTCACCAGTAATCCAGCAGTACTTC. Translated, it gives CASSPVIQQYF.

The rearrangement uses TRBV19 and TRBJ1-2; 10 bases match TRBD1. The CDR3 loop spans 17 amino acids. The J segment lost 4 bases and the V segment lost 3 bases, leaving 11 bases of the junction unmatched. CDR1 and CDR2 from the germline V gene are LNHDA and SQIVND (reference sequence). CDR3 DNA: TGTGCCAGTAGTATCAGGGGGAAGACAGGGGGCAGCTATGGCTACACCTTC. As protein: CASSIRGKTGGSYGYTF. The variable domain in full, with the rest retrieved from reference TRBV19 and TRBJ1-2, is DGGITQSPKYLFRKEGQNVTLSCEQNLNHDAMYWYRQDPGQGLRLIYYSQIVNDFQKGDIAEGYSVSREKKESFPLTVTSAQKNPTAFYLCASSIRGKTGGSYGYTFGSGTRLTVV.

This sequence joins TRBV4-1 and TRBJ1-2; D remains unclear. CDR3 length: 16 residues. V lost 0 bases and J lost 0, with 11 bases in between. From germline, CDR1 is MGHRA and CDR2 YSYEKL. CDR3 amino acids: CASSQDIEGTNYGYTF. The CDR3 DNA reads TGCGCCAGCAGCCAAGATATTGAGGGCACTAACTATGGCTACACCTTC.

This chain links TRBV6-1 with TRBJ2-7; D gene uncertain. The CDR3 is 14 amino acids. Germline V gives CDR1 MNHNS, CDR2 SASEGT. V shed 5 bases and J shed 0 bases, with 11 bases lying between them. The CDR3 is CASSKGQVSYEQYF. CDR3 coding DNA: TGTGCCAGCAGTAAAGGCCAGGTCTCCTACGAGCAGTACTTC.

The gene calls are TRBV6-5 and TRBJ2-4, with 10 nucleotides matching TRBD2. With V trimmed by 2 bases and J by 7 bases, 8 bases remained unmatched. Looked up from germline, CDR1 is MNHEY and CDR2 is SVGAGI. The CDR3 totals 16 residues. For the CDR3, the DNA is TGTGCCAGCAGTTACACTCTACTTAGCGGGGGGAACATTCAGTACTTC. Translating gives CASSYTLLSGGNIQYF.

The J gene is TRBJ1-1, the V gene TRBV7-9; 10 positions match TRBD1. CDR3 length: 15 amino acids. Looked up from germline, CDR1 is SEHNR and CDR2 is FQNEAQ (reference sequence). Germline trimming cut 6 bases from V and 3 bases from J; bases unmatched to any gene: 7. Written as DNA, the CDR3 is TGTGCCAGCAGGCTCCCAGGGACAGGGGACACTGAAGCTTTCTTT. It is translated as CASRLPGTGDTEAFF.

This rearrangement joins TRBV4-1 to TRBJ1-4; D gene ambiguous. The CDR3 totals 18 residues. The V end lost 4 bases, the J end lost 0 bases, and 18 bases lay between the germline ends. Germline CDR1 and CDR2: MGHRA and YSYEKL. CDR3 coding DNA: TGCGCCAGCAGCCTCCGAGGGCCGCTACCCGCAACTAATGAAAAACTGTTTTTT. It codes for CASSLRGPLPATNEKLFF.

The J gene is TRBJ2-1, the V gene TRBV2, with a weak D call TRBD2 (5 bases). Between the trimmed V and J ends, which lost 6 bases and 2 bases, there was a span of 14 bases. The CDR3 runs to 15 residues. CDR1 is SNHLY and CDR2 is FYNNEI in the germline V gene. CDR3 region: CASSSRSGPYNEQFF. The CDR3 DNA is TGTGCCAGCAGCAGCCGAAGCGGCCCCTACAATGAGCAGTTCTTC.

The chain uses TRBV2 and TRBJ2-7; tentative D call: TRBD2 (6 bases). The V end lost 4 bases, the J end lost 5 bases, and 24 bases lay between the germline ends. This CDR3 contains 17 residues. Looked up from germline, CDR1 is SNHLY and CDR2 is FYNNEI. CDR3 sequence (DNA): TGTGCCAGCAGTGGCATCCGGGAGACATGGGCAGGCAACGAGCAGTACTTC. It translates to CASSGIRETWAGNEQYF.

This clone has only a few counts. CDR3 in DNA: TGTGCCAGCAGTTACGCCTCCGAGAAACGTGAAGCTTTCTTT. Residues: CASSYASEKREAFF. The chain joins TRBV6-7 to TRBJ1-1; D gene uncertain. TRBV6-7 is flagged as an ORF with uncertain function. The CDR3 sequence is 14 residues long. Trimming removed 2 bases at V and 7 bases at J, with 14 bases between.

The gene calls are TRBV7-9 and TRBJ2-4; possibly TRBD2 for D (7 bases). CDR3 length: 13 residues. Germline lookup yields CDR1 SEHNR and CDR2 FQNEAQ (reference sequence). V was cut by 10 bases and J by 7 bases, with 17 bases left in between. The CDR3 loop reads CATRGGGMNIQYF. The CDR3 coding sequence is TGTGCCACCCGAGGGGGAGGGATGAACATTCAGTACTTC.

This chain uses TRBV14 with TRBJ1-1, with D possibly matching TRBD1 (5 bases). Trimming pared 5 bases from V and 1 base from J, leaving 14 bases between. Germline lookup yields CDR1 SGHDN and CDR2 FVKESK. The CDR3 is 15 amino acids. This CDR3 is CASSSSRVWNTEAFF. CDR3 coding DNA: TGTGCCAGCAGCTCCTCCAGGGTTTGGAACACTGAAGCTTTCTTT.

This clone appeared once. This sequence joins TRBV7-3 and TRBJ1-3, with 7 bases identical to TRBD1. Trimming took 1 base from V and 1 from J; bases not matched to a gene: 4. In germline, CDR1 is SGHTA, CDR2 FQGTGA. There are 16 residues in the CDR3. CDR3 loop: CASSLRQGSSGNTIYF. In nucleotides, the CDR3 is TGTGCCAGCAGCTTAAGACAGGGAAGTTCTGGAAACACCATATATTTT.